The clone carrying this T cell receptor beta chain was found a few times. Two negative PCRs, clearance, or symptom resolution had been documented for recovered Cohort 3 donors. Methods used by the authors: Cell counts per sample came from amplifying reference gene primers. Method: immunoSEQ multiplex PCR; TCRdb's copy keeps in-frame clones and lacks some. D and trimming were read from the DNA, whereas the V and J calls and clone size are those reported in that table. The profile shows roughly 260,000 clones, approximately 89% of them singletons. This record comes from a study of blood T cell repertoires in COVID-19. Study summary: Italy, Spain and the United States were the sources of the convalescent and acute COVID-19 samples. T cells, B-cell-depleted T cells, or PBMCs supplied cDNA or gDNA.

CDR1 is MGHRA and CDR2 is YSYEKL in the germline V gene. This CDR3 has 18 residues. V trimming: 2 bases; J trimming: 5 bases; junction bases outside the gene matches: 16. The sequence was collected from a woman aged 18 to 35 who had recovered from COVID-19. The chain combines TRBV4-1 with TRBJ2-7, with TRBD1 matching 9 bases. The sample taken for sequencing was PBMCs or T cells enriched from blood (not recorded which). CDR3 protein: CASSQLIRTGQGRHEQYF. The CDR3 DNA reads TGCGCCAGCAGCCAACTCATTCGCACTGGACAGGGGCGGCACGAGCAGTACTTC.